Presented here are 22 T cell receptor beta chains from one specimen sequenced in a study of cytomegalovirus exposure and HLA in healthy donors. Primers included in the PCR were 60 Vbeta and 13 Jbeta primers. Repertoires were generated with immunoSEQ multiplex PCR, while TCRdb's copy carries only in-frame clones and drops some. The table has 150,000 to 200,000 clones, approximately 12% seen once. The sample comprised PBMCs. Receptors were obtained from a middle-aged man in good health and CMV-seropositive.

This clone was seen only a few times. The chain combines TRBV6-5 with TRBJ1-2; 9 bases match TRBD1. Germline V gene lookup returns CDR1 MNHEY and CDR2 SVGAGI. J gave up 4 bases and V 4 bases, and 7 bases lay outside the gene matches. This CDR3 is 15 amino acids long. The CDR3 sequence is CASSSFSTGGYGYTF. The CDR3 region has the DNA TGTGCCAGCAGTTCATTCTCGACAGGGGGCTATGGCTACACCTTC.

In regard to this clone: One junction end disagrees with the germline gene, perhaps due to a read error. The CDR3 DNA reads as TGTGCCAGCAGGAGGGATCTCCTCACCGGGGAGCTGCTTTTT. Translation: CASRRDLLTGELLF. The V and J genes are TRBV5-5 and TRBJ2-2; the D gene is possibly TRBD2 (5 bases). The CDR3 length is 14 residues. Germline V CDR1 and CDR2: SGHKS, YYEKEE (reference sequence).

Concerning this clone itself: Other nucleotide sequences from this sample produce the same CDR3. The gene calls are TRBV5-1 and TRBJ1-5, with 9 bases fitting TRBD1. This CDR3 region has 15 residues. With 0 bases clipped from V and 7 bases from J, the junction kept 5 bases outside the gene matches. Germline V gene sequence: CDR1 SGHRS, CDR2 YFSETQ. CDR3 coding DNA: TGCGCCAGCAGCTTGGGGGACAGGGCGGGACAGCCCCAGCATTTT. It translates to CASSLGDRAGQPQHF.

The chain joins TRBV5-6 to TRBJ2-7; 13 bases line up with TRBD2. Germline lookup yields CDR1 SGHDT and CDR2 YYEEEE. V shed 4 bases, J shed 0 bases, and the junction held 4 bases outside the gene matches. This CDR3 spans 16 amino acids. The CDR3 loop reads CASSPRTSGGSYEQYV. CDR3 bases: TGTGCCAGCAGCCCGAGGACTAGCGGGGGCTCCTACGAGCAGTACGTC.

This clone was detected only a few times. CDR3 in DNA: TGTGCCAGCAGCTTATTTGGTGGGGGGGCTATAGATACGCAGTATTTT. Translated, it gives CASSLFGGGAIDTQYF. V and J are TRBV7-3 and TRBJ2-3; D may be TRBD2 (7 bases). Germline CDR1 and CDR2: SGHTA and FQGTGA. Trimming cost V 2 bases and J 5 bases, with 17 bases left between them. This CDR3 has 16 amino acids.

This clone showed up just a few times. V usage is TRBV7-2 and J usage is TRBJ2-1, with 10 bases matching TRBD1. CDR1 and CDR2 (germline): SGHTA, FQGNSA. This CDR3 is 16 amino acids long. V was clipped by 1 base and J by 4 bases; unmatched bases: 4. CDR3 amino acids: CASSLGDRGQYNEQFF. The CDR3 nucleotides read TGTGCCAGCAGCTTAGGGGACAGGGGACAATACAATGAGCAGTTCTTC.

The chain carries TRBV5-5 and TRBJ2-7; 7 bases are a match to TRBD1. The CDR3 consists of 14 residues. Germline V gene data show CDR1 as SGHKS and CDR2 as YYEKEE (reference sequence). V shed 4 bases, J shed 2 bases, and the junction held 6 bases outside the gene matches. CDR3 in DNA: TGTGCCAGCAGCCCGCGACAGGGACCCTACGAGCAGTACTTC. It yields the protein CASSPRQGPYEQYF.

In this sample, this clone turned up a few times. The V call is TRBV27, the J call TRBJ1-6; TRBD1 matches 10 bases. Unmatched junction bases numbered 6, after V lost 6 bases and J lost 7 bases. The CDR3 runs 15 residues. Germline V gives CDR1 MNHEY, CDR2 SMNVEV (reference sequence). CDR3 bases: TGTGCCAGCAGCTTCGCGGGACAGGGGAATTCACCCCTCCACTTT. Translation: CASSFAGQGNSPLHF.

The chain couples TRBV23-1 to TRBJ2-1; TRBD1 matches at 8 bases. TRBV23-1 carries the ORF label, with uncertain function. The length of the CDR3 is 16 residues. J gave up 4 bases and V 0 bases, and 5 bases lay outside the gene matches. This CDR3 reads CASSQSWDRRYNEQFF. DNA of the CDR3: TGCGCCAGCAGTCAATCGTGGGACAGGAGATACAATGAGCAGTTCTTC.

This chain links TRBV10-1 with TRBJ2-3; D perhaps matches TRBD2 (5 bases). This CDR3 has 14 residues. Between the trimmed V and J ends, which lost 0 bases and 4 bases, there was a span of 8 bases. Germline V gene lookup returns CDR1 WNHNN and CDR2 SYGVQD (reference sequence). This CDR3 reads CASSESGGSDTQYF. In DNA form, the CDR3 reads TGCGCCAGCAGTGAGTCCGGAGGCTCAGATACGCAGTATTTT.

This chain connects TRBV9 to TRBJ1-2; D unresolved. Germline lookup yields CDR1 SGDLS and CDR2 YYNGEE. The V gene lost 4 bases and the J gene lost 0 bases, with 7 bases spanning the gap. This CDR3 spans 13 amino acids. The CDR3 sequence: CASSPDTNYGYTF. In DNA form, the CDR3 reads TGTGCCAGCAGCCCTGACACTAACTATGGCTACACCTTC.

The genes are TRBV5-6 and TRBJ2-2; D is uncertain. Trimming removed 2 bases at V and 0 bases at J, with 11 bases between. The CDR3 totals 16 residues. The germline gives CDR1 SGHDT, CDR2 YYEEEE. The CDR3: CASSFVGDSNTGELFF. In DNA, the CDR3 is TGTGCCAGCAGCTTCGTTGGTGACTCGAACACCGGGGAGCTGTTTTTT.

The V call is TRBV27, the J call TRBJ1-5, with D uncertain. Per the germline V gene, CDR1 is MNHEY and CDR2 is SMNVEV (reference sequence). This CDR3 is 17 amino acids long. V was pared by 0 bases and J by 4 bases, with 16 bases between. In DNA, the CDR3 is TGTGCCAGCAGTTTATCACCCCTCGGGATGGGGAATCAGCCCCAGCATTTT. It codes for CASSLSPLGMGNQPQHF.

This clone was seen a few times. The chain combines TRBV28 with TRBJ2-3; D not certain. There are 11 residues in the CDR3. Germline assignment: CDR1 MDHEN and CDR2 SYDVKM. The V end lost 8 bases, the J end lost 8 bases, and 11 bases lay between the germline ends. The CDR3 spells CASQNLFTQYF. The CDR3 DNA reads as TGTGCCAGCCAGAACCTTTTTACGCAGTATTTT.

This clone has just a few counts. The rearrangement links TRBV9 to TRBJ1-3, with D maybe TRBD1 (5 bases). This CDR3 has 12 residues. Germline assignment: CDR1 SGDLS and CDR2 YYNGEE. V was clipped by 3 bases and J by 4 bases, with 5 bases between them. CDR3 sequence (DNA): TGTGCCAGCAGCGAGGGGGGAAACACCATATATTTT. It is translated as CASSEGGNTIYF.

In this sample, this clone turned up a few times. The J gene is TRBJ2-2, the V gene TRBV4-1, with D tentatively TRBD1 (5 bases). The CDR3 totals 15 residues. CDR1 is MGHRA, CDR2 YSYEKL, per germline. V was pared by 3 bases and J by 3 bases, with 11 bases between. CDR3 nucleotide sequence: TGCGCCAGCAGCCAGCAGGGTTCCCACACCGGGGAGCTGTTTTTT. This gives the protein CASSQQGSHTGELFF.

This clone has a handful of counts. The CDR3 sequence is CASSVDTSGGSKETQYF. The CDR3 coding sequence is TGTGCCAGCAGCGTAGATACGAGCGGGGGGTCGAAAGAGACCCAGTACTTC. The chain carries TRBV9 and TRBJ2-5, with 9 bases identical to TRBD2. V dropped 0 bases and J dropped 3; count of bases not matched to a gene: 9. The germline gives CDR1 SGDLS, CDR2 YYNGEE. The CDR3 totals 17 residues.

The chain carries TRBV2 and TRBJ1-1, with D hard to call. V lost 7 bases and J 1 base, leaving 7 bases between the germline ends. Germline V gives CDR1 SNHLY, CDR2 FYNNEI. There are 12 residues in the CDR3. Written as DNA, the CDR3 is TGTGCCAGCAAAAGCGCGAACACTGAAGCTTTCTTT. Translated: CASKSANTEAFF.

Turning to this clone: Additional DNA sequences in this sample encode the identical CDR3. J is TRBJ1-2 and V is TRBV7-9; 7 nucleotides match TRBD1. V shed 1 base, J shed 3 bases, and the junction held 2 bases outside the gene matches. The CDR3 runs to 14 residues. Germline CDR1 is SEHNR and CDR2 is FQNEAQ (reference sequence). The CDR3 spells CASSLGGGDYGYTF. The CDR3 DNA sequence: TGTGCCAGCAGCTTAGGAGGGGGCGACTATGGCTACACCTTC.

There are a few counts of this clone. The rearrangement joins TRBV7-2 to TRBJ2-5; TRBD2 matches at 14 bases. CDR1 SGHTA and CDR2 FQGNSA come from the germline V gene. The junction had 5 bases not matched to a gene; V was cut back by 3 bases and J by 14 bases. The CDR3 spans 13 residues. The CDR3 DNA follows: TGTGCCAGCAGCTTCGGACTAGCGGGGGGATTTTACTTC. This codes for CASSFGLAGGFYF.

The chain couples TRBV4-2 to TRBJ1-2; TRBD1 might be the D (6 bases). The germline V gene has CDR1 LGHNA and CDR2 YNFKEQ. This CDR3 region has 16 residues. V gave up 0 bases and J gave up 6 bases, with 17 bases separating them. The CDR3 DNA follows: TGTGCCAGCAGCCAAGAAGGACAACAAGGGGGACATGGCTACACCTTC. This sequence encodes CASSQEGQQGGHGYTF.

There are a few counts of this clone. The rearrangement uses TRBV19 and TRBJ1-4, with D unresolved. V lost 3 bases and J 1 base, leaving 6 bases between the germline ends. The CDR3 is 14 amino acids. CDR1 and CDR2 (germline): LNHDA, SQIVND (reference sequence). CDR3 residues: CASSMKRTNEKLFF. The CDR3 bases are TGTGCCAGTAGTATGAAGAGAACTAATGAAAAACTGTTTTTT. The whole variable domain, remainder taken from reference TRBV19 and TRBJ1-4, is DGGITQSPKYLFRKEGQNVTLSCEQNLNHDAMYWYRQDPGQGLRLIYYSQIVNDFQKGDIAEGYSVSREKKESFPLTVTSAQKNPTAFYLCASSMKRTNEKLFFGSGTQLSVL.